This entry lists 28 T cell receptor beta chains sequenced from one sample in a study of CD39 and CD103 CD8 tumor-infiltrating T cells. Repertoires were generated with immunoSEQ multiplex PCR, while TCRdb's copy carries only in-frame clones and drops some. The table has approximately 5,000 clones, roughly two thirds seen once. The sample was CD8+ T cells sorted from blood. Indicated subset: total memory CD8 T cells (CD45RA-CCR7+/-) from blood or uninvolved lymph node. These receptors were collected from a human donor with head and neck squamous cell carcinoma.

There are a few counts of this clone. The rearrangement joins TRBV4-3 to TRBJ2-1; 14 nucleotides align to TRBD2. Germline values: CDR1 LGHNA, CDR2 YSLEER. J was trimmed by 8 bases and V by 0 bases; bases with no gene match: 6. CDR3 length: 17 amino acids. The CDR3 DNA reads as TGCGCCAGCAGCCAAGAGAGACTAGCGGGGGGGCCGTATGAGCAGTTCTTC. Residues: CASSQERLAGGPYEQFF.

The chain joins TRBV6-4 to TRBJ2-3; D gene uncertain. Germline V CDR1 and CDR2: MRHNA, SNTAGT. Trimming left V 5 bases short and J 4 bases short, with 16 bases between. The CDR3 has 15 residues. CDR3 region: CASSPTSGRADTQYF. The CDR3 region has the DNA TGTGCCAGCAGTCCCACGTCGGGTCGGGCAGATACGCAGTATTTT.

The CDR3 region has the DNA TGTGCCAGCAGCCTAGTATTGAACACTGAAGCTTTCTTT. It yields the protein CASSLVLNTEAFF. The chain recombines TRBV27 with TRBJ1-1; D is ambiguous. Deletions cut 6 bases from V and 0 bases from J, with 8 bases between. The germline CDR1 and CDR2 sequences are MNHEY and SMNVEV (reference sequence). This CDR3 is 13 amino acids long.

Points on this clone: At the DNA level, this CDR3 is encoded by other sequences in the same sample as well. This sequence joins TRBV7-7 and TRBJ2-3, with 7 bases that match TRBD1. The CDR3 has 15 amino acids. Per the germline V gene, CDR1 is SSHAT and CDR2 is FNYEAQ (reference sequence). After removal of 1 base from V and 3 bases from J, the junction contained 4 bases not matched to a gene. In DNA, the CDR3 is TGTGCCAGCAGCTTAGAACCAGGGGGTACAGATACGCAGTATTTT. Amino acids: CASSLEPGGTDTQYF.

V and J are TRBV9 and TRBJ1-2; 9 bases are shared with TRBD1. The CDR3 has 15 residues. Germline CDR1 reads SGDLS; CDR2 reads YYNGEE. With V trimmed by 4 bases and J by 6 bases, 10 bases remained unmatched. CDR3 residues: CASSPWTGTGHGYTF. The CDR3 region has the DNA TGTGCCAGCAGCCCTTGGACGGGGACAGGGCATGGCTACACCTTC.

This clone was seen just once. The chain couples TRBV27 to TRBJ2-7; D perhaps matches TRBD1 (6 bases). This CDR3 spans 11 amino acids. Germline V gives CDR1 MNHEY, CDR2 SMNVEV (reference sequence). Between the trimmed V and J ends, which lost 3 bases and 11 bases, there was a span of 11 bases. The CDR3 nucleotides read TGTGCCAGCAGTTTCGACAGGAAGGAGTACTTC. Translating gives CASSFDRKEYF.

This clone was seen a single time. The chain recombines TRBV5-6 with TRBJ2-7; 16 bases align to TRBD2. The germline gives CDR1 SGHDT, CDR2 YYEEEE. This CDR3 contains 16 residues. J gave up 6 bases and V 4 bases, and 7 bases lay outside the gene matches. The CDR3 DNA reads TGTGCCAGCAGCACGCCGGGACTAGCGGGGGGGGGCGAGCAGTACTTC. Residues: CASSTPGLAGGGEQYF.

In this sample, this clone is large (0.1 to 1%). This chain uses TRBV6-1 with TRBJ2-2; 8 bases match TRBD2. Trimming at V came to 7 bases and at J to 3 bases, leaving 4 bases not matched to a gene. Germline V lookup: CDR1 MNHNS, CDR2 SASEGT. The CDR3 length is 14 residues. The chain's CDR3 is CASNGGADTGELFF. DNA for the CDR3: TGTGCCAGCAACGGGGGGGCCGACACCGGGGAGCTGTTTTTT.

This clone showed up just a few times. The chain uses TRBV19 and TRBJ1-2; D is perhaps TRBD1 (6 bases). Trimming cost V 6 bases and J 6 bases, with 17 bases left between them. CDR3 size: 14 residues. The V gene's germline CDR1 is LNHDA and CDR2 SQIVND (reference sequence). For the CDR3, the DNA is TGTGCCAGTAGGGACAGTCCCCAGTGGGATGGCTACACCTTC. Encoded protein: CASRDSPQWDGYTF.

The chain couples TRBV7-8 to TRBJ2-4; no clear D. The CDR3 has 16 amino acids. Germline values: CDR1 SGHVS, CDR2 FQNEAQ. Trimming took 5 bases from V and 4 from J, leaving 18 bases between them. CDR3 in amino acids: CASSPSTGLTKNIQYF. Here the CDR3 DNA reads TGTGCCAGCAGCCCAAGTACCGGCCTGACAAAAAACATTCAGTACTTC.

The chain has TRBV6-1 and TRBJ1-1; D not certain. The CDR3 has 14 residues. CDR1 is MNHNS, CDR2 SASEGT, per germline. Trimming stripped 1 base from V and 5 bases from J, with 11 bases between. The CDR3 here is CASSEVPEGTEAFF. Written as DNA, the CDR3 is TGTGCCAGCAGTGAAGTCCCGGAGGGAACTGAAGCTTTCTTT.

The J gene is TRBJ2-3, the V gene TRBV5-1; TRBD2 matches at 10 bases. From germline, CDR1 is SGHRS and CDR2 YFSETQ. With V trimmed by 2 bases and J by 3 bases, 0 bases remained unmatched. This CDR3 comprises 14 residues. CDR3 nucleotide sequence: TGCGCCAGCAGCTTACTAGCGGGGACAGATACGCAGTATTTT. Translating it yields CASSLLAGTDTQYF.

The J gene is TRBJ1-1, the V gene TRBV19; no firm D call. CDR1 is LNHDA and CDR2 is SQIVND in the germline V gene (reference sequence). V was cut by 3 bases and J by 4 bases, with 12 bases left in between. The CDR3 covers 14 residues. This CDR3 reads CASSIGVEGTEAFF. The CDR3 DNA sequence: TGTGCCAGTAGTATTGGGGTAGAGGGCACTGAAGCTTTCTTT.

This clone showed up just a few times. The chain is built from TRBV7-9 and TRBJ2-5; 8 positions agree with TRBD2. Germline V gives CDR1 SEHNR, CDR2 FQNEAQ (reference sequence). This CDR3 comprises 16 residues. J lost 2 bases, V lost 3 bases, and 8 bases had no gene match. CDR3 sequence reads: CASSLRVAGPQETQYF. In nucleotides, the CDR3 is TGTGCCAGCAGCTTGAGGGTAGCGGGGCCTCAAGAGACCCAGTACTTC.

The J gene is TRBJ1-6, the V gene TRBV6-4; TRBD1 aligns across 10 bases. The J segment lost 10 bases and the V segment lost 0 bases, leaving 0 bases of the junction unmatched. Germline V CDR1 and CDR2: MRHNA, SNTAGT. This CDR3 has 14 amino acids. Here the CDR3 reads CASSDSTGGSPLHF. CDR3 DNA: TGTGCCAGCAGTGACTCGACAGGGGGCTCACCCCTCCACTTT.

This sequence joins TRBV5-1 and TRBJ1-3; D unclear. Germline CDR1 SGHRS, CDR2 YFSETQ. The V end lost 6 bases, the J end lost 1 base, and 8 bases lay between the germline ends. The CDR3 extends over 13 amino acids. In DNA, the CDR3 is TGCGCCAGCATGCCAGATTCTGGAAACACCATATATTTT. This gives the protein CASMPDSGNTIYF.

The V call is TRBV29-1, the J call TRBJ1-2, with 8 bases lining up with TRBD1. This CDR3 contains 14 residues. CDR1 is SQVTM and CDR2 is ANQGSEA in the germline V gene. J lost 6 bases, V lost 2 bases, and 8 bases had no gene match. CDR3 loop: CSVESRDRLDGYTF. The CDR3 region has the DNA TGCAGCGTTGAAAGTAGGGACAGGTTGGATGGCTACACCTTC.

V usage is TRBV7-8 and J usage is TRBJ1-4; D is unresolved. V was trimmed by 5 bases and J by 5 bases, leaving 15 bases between them. CDR3 length: 15 residues. Germline CDR1 and CDR2: SGHVS and FQNEAQ. The CDR3 region is CASSKRSFQNEKLFF. In DNA, the CDR3 is TGTGCCAGCAGCAAACGCAGTTTCCAGAATGAAAAACTGTTTTTT.

This chain uses TRBV4-1 with TRBJ1-1, with 9 bases matching TRBD1. Losses at the gene ends were 5 bases for V and 3 bases for J; bases not matched to a gene: 4. The CDR3 is 14 amino acids. Germline loops: CDR1 MGHRA, CDR2 YSYEKL. CDR3 DNA: TGCGCCAGCAGCTCAGGACAGGGGTACACTGAAGCTTTCTTT. The encoded protein is CASSSGQGYTEAFF.

This sequence joins TRBV5-8 and TRBJ2-5; possible D gene TRBD2, 6 bases. The V and J ends lost 0 bases and 5 bases respectively, with 17 bases between them. This CDR3 is built from 16 residues. Germline V lookup: CDR1 SGHTS, CDR2 YDEGEE. CDR3 sequence: CASSLGVGGGVETQYF. CDR3 in DNA: TGTGCCAGCAGCTTGGGAGTCGGGGGAGGAGTGGAGACCCAGTACTTC.

The J gene is TRBJ1-1, the V gene TRBV29-1, with TRBD1 matching 8 bases. V gave up 0 bases and J gave up 6 bases; unmatched junction bases: 9. Per the germline V gene, CDR1 is SQVTM and CDR2 is ANQGSEA. CDR3 length: 15 amino acids. Here the CDR3 reads CSVEDSLGQGPEAFF. The CDR3 DNA follows: TGCAGCGTTGAAGATTCCCTAGGACAGGGTCCTGAAGCTTTCTTT.

This chain uses TRBV6-1 with TRBJ2-3, with 9 bases aligning to TRBD2. Germline V gene sequence: CDR1 MNHNS, CDR2 SASEGT. Trimming removed 0 bases from V and 1 base from J; junction bases left unmatched: 2. CDR3 length: 16 residues. CDR3 nucleotide sequence: TGTGCCAGCAGTGAAGCATTAGCGGGGGGCACAGATACGCAGTATTTT. This gives the protein CASSEALAGGTDTQYF.

The rearrangement joins TRBV14 to TRBJ1-2; no definite D call. Deletions cut 1 base from V and 4 bases from J, with 22 bases between. The CDR3 is made up of 18 amino acids. Germline V lookup: CDR1 SGHDN, CDR2 FVKESK. In DNA form, the CDR3 reads TGTGCCAGCAGCCAAGGAGGGCCACTTTCTGGGGTTTGCTATGGCTACACCTTC. It yields the protein CASSQGGPLSGVCYGYTF.

This sequence joins TRBV30 and TRBJ1-1; D is unresolved. The CDR3 sequence is 14 residues long. V was clipped by 0 bases and J by 6 bases, with 14 bases between them. In germline, CDR1 is GTSNPN, CDR2 SVGIG (reference sequence). Written as DNA, the CDR3 is TGTGCCTGGAGTGTTGGCACCTTAACCTCTGAAGCTTTCTTT. The encoded protein is CAWSVGTLTSEAFF.

V and J are TRBV9 and TRBJ1-5; maybe TRBD1 (5 bases). This CDR3 spans 15 amino acids. V lost 4 bases and J lost 2, with 13 bases in between. CDR1 and CDR2 from the germline V gene are SGDLS and YYNGEE. The CDR3: CASSLGGERNQPQHF. CDR3 nucleotides: TGTGCCAGCAGCCTTGGGGGGGAGCGCAATCAGCCCCAGCATTTT. Using reference TRBV9 and TRBJ1-5 for the parts outside the CDR3, the full variable domain is DSGVTQTPKHLITATGQRVTLRCSPRSGDLSVYWYQQSLDQGLQFLIQYYNGEERAKGNILERFSAQQFPDLHSELNLSSLELGDSALYFCASSLGGERNQPQHFGDGTRLSIL.

The table lists this clone with a count of one. The V and J genes are TRBV5-6 and TRBJ1-1; no reliable D call. The CDR3 runs to 12 residues. Germline-derived CDR1 and CDR2 are SGHDT and YYEEEE. Trimming pared 2 bases from V and 1 base from J, leaving 3 bases between. CDR3 region: CASSFQNTEAFF. CDR3 coding DNA: TGTGCCAGCAGCTTCCAGAACACTGAAGCTTTCTTT.

This chain links TRBV4-1 with TRBJ1-4; D may be TRBD1 (5 bases). Trimming pared 0 bases from V and 5 bases from J, leaving 13 bases between. Looked up from germline, CDR1 is MGHRA and CDR2 is YSYEKL. The CDR3 is 16 amino acids. CDR3 bases: TGCGCCAGCAGCCAAGAGGTCGGCCAGGGCAATGAAAAACTGTTTTTT. Residues: CASSQEVGQGNEKLFF.

The chain has TRBV30 and TRBJ1-1, with no clear D. This CDR3 spans 12 amino acids. Trimming stripped 5 bases from V and 2 bases from J, with 9 bases between. Germline assignment: CDR1 GTSNPN and CDR2 SVGIG (reference sequence). The CDR3 sequence: CAWSEFNTEAFF. For the CDR3, the DNA is TGTGCCTGGTCCGAGTTCAACACTGAAGCTTTCTTT. Based on the CDR3 plus reference TRBV30 and TRBJ1-1, the full variable domain is SQTIHQWPATLVQPVGSPLSLECTVEGTSNPNLYWYRQAAGRGLQLLFYSVGIGQISSEVPQNLSASRPQDRQFILSSKKLLLSDSGFYLCAWSEFNTEAFFGQGTRLTVV.